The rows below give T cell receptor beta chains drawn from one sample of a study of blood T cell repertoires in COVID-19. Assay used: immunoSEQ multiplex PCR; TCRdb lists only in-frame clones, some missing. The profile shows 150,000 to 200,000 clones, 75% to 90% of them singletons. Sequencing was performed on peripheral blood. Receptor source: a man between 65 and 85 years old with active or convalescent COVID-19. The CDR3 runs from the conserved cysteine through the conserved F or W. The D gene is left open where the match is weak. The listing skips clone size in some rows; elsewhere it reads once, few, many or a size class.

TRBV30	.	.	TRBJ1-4	TGTGCCTGGAGTGGCGGGGGACATGAAAAACTGTTTTTT	CAWSGGGHEKLFF
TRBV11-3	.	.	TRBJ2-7	TGTGCCAGCAGCTTAGATGCAGGGAGGGAGCAGTACTTC	CASSLDAGREQYF
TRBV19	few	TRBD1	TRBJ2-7	TGTGCCAGTAGTCGCCGGGACAGGGAGTACGAGCAGTACTTC	CASSRRDREYEQYF
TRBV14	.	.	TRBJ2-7	TGTGCCAGCAGCCAAGAATGGGGGCCCTACGAGCAGTACTTC	CASSQEWGPYEQYF
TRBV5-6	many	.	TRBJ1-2	TGTGCCAGCAGCTTGGCGGGGACTGGAAACTATGGCTACACCTTC	CASSLAGTGNYGYTF
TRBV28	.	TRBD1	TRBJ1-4	TGTGCCAGCAGGCGGACAGGGATGAATGAAAAACTGTTTTTT	CASRRTGMNEKLFF
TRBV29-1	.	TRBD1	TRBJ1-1	TGCAGCGTTAAAGGGACAGAGAACACTGAAGCTTTCTTT	CSVKGTENTEAFF
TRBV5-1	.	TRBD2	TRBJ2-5	TGCGCCAGCAGCGGAACCGGGACTAGCGGGATACTTCAAGAGACCCAGTACTTC	CASSGTGTSGILQETQYF
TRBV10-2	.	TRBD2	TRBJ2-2	TGCGCCAGTTCTCTAGCGGGGGGGCGGACCGGGGAGCTGTTTTTT	CASSLAGGRTGELFF
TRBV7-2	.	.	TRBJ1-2	TGTGCCAGCAGCCGTGGAGGGCCCTATTATGGCTACACCTTC	CASSRGGPYYGYTF
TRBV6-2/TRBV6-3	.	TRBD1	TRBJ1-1	TGTGCCAGCAGTTTTTTCCGGGACAGAGCTCTGAACACTGAAGCTTTCTTT	CASSFFRDRALNTEAFF
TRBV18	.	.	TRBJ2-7	TGTGCCAGCTCACCCTCGCAGGGCCGAACCTACGAGCAGTACTTC	CASSPSQGRTYEQYF
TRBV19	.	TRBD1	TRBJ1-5	TGTGCCAGCGAGGACAGGGCAGGTCAGCCCCAGCATTTT	CASEDRAGQPQHF
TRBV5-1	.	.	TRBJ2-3	TGCGCCAGCAGCTTGAGTCCAGGGGTCGCAGATACGCAGTATTTT	CASSLSPGVADTQYF
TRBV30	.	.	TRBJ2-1	TGTGCCTGGAGTATACTCGCCTACAATGAGCAGTTCTTC	CAWSILAYNEQFF
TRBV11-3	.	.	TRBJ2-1	TGTGCCAGCAGCCCTTCGGAGGGCCTTGGCCCGAACAATGAGCAGTTCTTC	CASSPSEGLGPNNEQFF
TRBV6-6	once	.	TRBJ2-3	TGTGCCAGCAGTTACGGTGGGGCCGCAGATACGCAGTATTTT	CASSYGGAADTQYF
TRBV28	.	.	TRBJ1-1	TGTGCCAGCAGTGGGGCATTTGAAGCTTTCTTT	CASSGAFEAFF
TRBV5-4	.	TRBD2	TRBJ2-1	TGTGCCAGCAGCTTGCCCGGGACTAGCGGATACAATGAGCAGTTCTTC	CASSLPGTSGYNEQFF
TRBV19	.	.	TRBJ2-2	TGTGCCAGTAGTATAGCCAGGGTACCCGGGGAGCTGTTTTTT	CASSIARVPGELFF
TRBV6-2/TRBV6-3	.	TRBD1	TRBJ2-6	TGTGCCAGCAGCAGTGGGACAGGGGTAGCTGGGGCCAACGTCCTGACTTTC	CASSSGTGVAGANVLTF
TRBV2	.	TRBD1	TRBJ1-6	TGTGCCAGCCGGCCGGGACAGGGATTTTCACCCCTCCACTTT	CASRPGQGFSPLHF
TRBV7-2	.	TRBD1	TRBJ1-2	TGTGCCAGCAGCCCAATACAGGGGGGGGGTGGCTACACCTTC	CASSPIQGGGGYTF
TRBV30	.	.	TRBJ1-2	TGTGCCTGGAAGCCAGGGTCTTTTGGCTACACCTTC	CAWKPGSFGYTF
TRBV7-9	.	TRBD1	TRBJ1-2	TGTGCCAGCAGTTCTCAGGGGGCCGGCTATGGCTACACCTTC	CASSSQGAGYGYTF
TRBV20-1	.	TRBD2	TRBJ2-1	TGCAGTGCTAGTCTGCATTTAGCGGGAGCACCCAATGAGCAGTTCTTC	CSASLHLAGAPNEQFF
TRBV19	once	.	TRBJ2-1	TGTGCCAGTAGGAGAGACAGAGTCTTCTTAACCATCAATTCCCTGGAGCAGTTCTTC	CASRRDRVFLTINSLEQFF
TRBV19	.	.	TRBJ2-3	TGTGCCAGTAGAAGTCATCGAGGGAGTGGCGCAGATACGCAGTATTTT	CASRSHRGSGADTQYF
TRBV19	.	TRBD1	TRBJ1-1	TGTGCCAGTTCGGGACAGAGGAACACTGAAGCTTTCTTT	CASSGQRNTEAFF
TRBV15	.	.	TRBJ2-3	TGTGCCACCAGCAAGGACTCTTGGGGCACAGATACGCAGTATTTT	CATSKDSWGTDTQYF
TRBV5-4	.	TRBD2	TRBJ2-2	TGTGCCAGCAGCTCCGGACTAGCGGGGTGGGCCGGGGAGCTGTTTTTT	CASSSGLAGWAGELFF
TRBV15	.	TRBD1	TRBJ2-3	TGTGCCACCAGCAGAGACCGGGACAGGGGCTTTGATACGCAGTATTTT	CATSRDRDRGFDTQYF
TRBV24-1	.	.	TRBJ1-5	TGTGCCACCAGTGACGTAGGGGGGGAGCCCCAGCATTTT	CATSDVGGEPQHF
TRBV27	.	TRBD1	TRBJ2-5	TGTGCCAGCAGATCTTCGGGACAGCTTGGGACCCAGTACTTC	CASRSSGQLGTQYF
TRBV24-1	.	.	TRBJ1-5	TGTGCCACCAGTGATGGCGGCGGGCCCCAGCATTTT	CATSDGGGPQHF
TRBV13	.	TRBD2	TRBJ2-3	TGTGCCAGCAGCTTGGAGCTCGGGGGGGCTAGTGAGGATACGCAGTATTTT	CASSLELGGASEDTQYF
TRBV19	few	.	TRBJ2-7	TGTGCCAGTAGTATGCTTGCAGGGAGGTACGAGCAGTACTTC	CASSMLAGRYEQYF
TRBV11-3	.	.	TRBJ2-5	TGTGCCAGCGGTAAGGGACTGAAAGAGACCCAGTACTTC	CASGKGLKETQYF
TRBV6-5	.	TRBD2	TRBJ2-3	TGTGCCAGCAGTTACCTTTCTGCGGGGGAGGCTACGCAGTATTTT	CASSYLSAGEATQYF
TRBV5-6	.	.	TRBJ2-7	TGTGCCAGCAGCTCCCAAAGGTTGCAGCTAATACTACCCTACGAGCAGTACTTC	CASSSQRLQLILPYEQYF